A selection of T cell receptor beta chains follows, all from one sample in a study of regulatory T cells in long-lasting Graves disease. From the multiplex PCR reads, TCRdb called clonotypes with MiXCR, one entry per CDR3 protein. The repertoire has about 400,000 distinct CDR3 sequences, about 15% of them found once; the top ten carry over 7.5%. This sample was also put to use in a study of T cells in Graves' hyperthyroidism and ophthalmopathy.

Sequencing used peripheral blood mononuclear cells (PBMCs), obtained at new diagnosis, from a patient treated with antithyroid drugs. Every receptor here comes from a middle-aged woman with Graves disease. CDR3s leave out the opening cysteine and the closing phenylalanine or tryptophan.

V gene: TRBV5-5
CDR3 protein: ASSLDRGIHGYT

V gene: TRBV20-1
CDR3 protein: SVLTSWNEQF

V gene: TRBV6-1
CDR3 protein: ASSRRGGGTDTQY

V gene: TRBV15
CDR3 protein: ATSRDETGGLRNEKLF

V gene: TRBV28
CDR3 protein: ASSPPGQGVLTKGYT

V gene: TRBV24-1
CDR3 protein: ASGTGGHRQY

V gene: TRBV11-2
CDR3 protein: ASNPLVGGVINEQF

V gene: TRBV11-2
CDR3 protein: ASSPTWGEDLTQY

V gene: TRBV7-9
CDR3 protein: ASSQGGGLSYEQY

V gene: TRBV7-6
CDR3 protein: ASSQIGRVKQF

V gene: TRBV29-1
CDR3 protein: SVEASGYYNEQF

V gene: TRBV20-1
CDR3 protein: SARDRVNYGYT

V gene: TRBV18
CDR3 protein: ASSSGRGLAGGEQF

V gene: TRBV4-3
CDR3 protein: ASSQEVGQTQY

V gene: TRBV30
CDR3 protein: AWSRGLFENTGELF

V gene: TRBV6-1
CDR3 protein: ASSNRPVNNEQF

V gene: TRBV6-1
CDR3 protein: ASSEGNTYEQY

V gene: TRBV30
CDR3 protein: AWVKTAGYNEQF

V gene: TRBV12-3/TRBV12-4
CDR3 protein: ASRSTSGRYYNEQF

V gene: TRBV20-1
CDR3 protein: SASRTGAYNEQF

V gene: TRBV12-3/TRBV12-4
CDR3 protein: ASRPTRPSLGSPLH

V gene: TRBV12-3/TRBV12-4
CDR3 protein: ASSLGTSVPRDNEQF

V gene: TRBV29-1
CDR3 protein: SVGTGYEQY

V gene: TRBV2
CDR3 protein: ATLPRDRSSYEQY

V gene: TRBV12-3/TRBV12-4
CDR3 protein: ASSFSENYEQY

V gene: TRBV28
CDR3 protein: ASSFRGSYNEQF

V gene: TRBV6-1
CDR3 protein: ASRSLGRGQPQH

V gene: TRBV6-9
CDR3 protein: ASSFWDRHSNQPQH

V gene: TRBV2
CDR3 protein: ASILASFSYEQY

V gene: TRBV28
CDR3 protein: ASSSKPHTSGRGGSLIYEQY

V gene: TRBV29-1
CDR3 protein: SVDPTTTGEQY

V gene: TRBV11-3
CDR3 protein: ASCGNYNSPLH

V gene: TRBV9
CDR3 protein: ASSVGGYTEAF

V gene: TRBV6-1
CDR3 protein: ASRGQFEQY

V gene: TRBV6-5
CDR3 protein: ASSYSEGRGDIQY

V gene: TRBV19
CDR3 protein: ASRDKIPNTEAF

V gene: TRBV20-1
CDR3 protein: SARDPVKGGETQY

V gene: TRBV12-3/TRBV12-4
CDR3 protein: ASMMVEVSYNEQF

V gene: TRBV29-1
CDR3 protein: SVGDTTYGYT

V gene: TRBV2
CDR3 protein: ASSDIGSDTEAF

V gene: TRBV11-3
CDR3 protein: ASSPRGTGRSYEQY

V gene: TRBV29-1
CDR3 protein: SGEGDLNTEAF

V gene: TRBV3-1
CDR3 protein: ASSQRQADATYNEQF

V gene: TRBV28
CDR3 protein: ASTGSSGYSTDTQY

V gene: TRBV7-6
CDR3 protein: ASSLRPLEGGPSSYNEQF

V gene: TRBV11-2
CDR3 protein: ASSWDSGELF

V gene: TRBV29-1
CDR3 protein: SVDGGGSGANVLT

V gene: TRBV7-2
CDR3 protein: ASSLLPTSVYEQY